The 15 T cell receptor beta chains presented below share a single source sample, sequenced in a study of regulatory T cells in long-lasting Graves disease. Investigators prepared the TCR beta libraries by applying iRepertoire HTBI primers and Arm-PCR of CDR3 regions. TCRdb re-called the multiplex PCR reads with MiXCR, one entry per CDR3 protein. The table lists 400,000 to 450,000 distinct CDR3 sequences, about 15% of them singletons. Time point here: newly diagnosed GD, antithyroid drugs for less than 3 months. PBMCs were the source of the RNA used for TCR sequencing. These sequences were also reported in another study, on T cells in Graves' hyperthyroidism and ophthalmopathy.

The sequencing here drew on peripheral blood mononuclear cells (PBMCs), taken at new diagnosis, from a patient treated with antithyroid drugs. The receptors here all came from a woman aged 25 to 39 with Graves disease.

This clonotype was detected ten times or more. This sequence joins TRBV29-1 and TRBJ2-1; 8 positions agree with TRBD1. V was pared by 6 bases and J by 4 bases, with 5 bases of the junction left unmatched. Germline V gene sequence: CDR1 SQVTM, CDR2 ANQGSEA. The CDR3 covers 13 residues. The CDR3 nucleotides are TGCAGCGTAGCCGGGACAGGATACAATGAGCAGTTCTTC. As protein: CSVAGTGYNEQFF.

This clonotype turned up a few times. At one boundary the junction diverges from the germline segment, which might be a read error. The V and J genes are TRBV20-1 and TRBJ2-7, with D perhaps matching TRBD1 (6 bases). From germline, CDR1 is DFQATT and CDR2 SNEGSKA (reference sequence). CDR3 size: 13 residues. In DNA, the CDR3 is TGCAGTGCTAGGGGGACAATACCTAATGAGCGGTACTTC. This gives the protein CSARGTIPNERYF.

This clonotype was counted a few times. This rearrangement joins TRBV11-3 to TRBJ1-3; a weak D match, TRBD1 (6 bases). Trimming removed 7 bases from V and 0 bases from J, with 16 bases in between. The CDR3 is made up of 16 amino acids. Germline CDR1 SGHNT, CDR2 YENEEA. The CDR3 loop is CASTDPGHSSGNTIYF. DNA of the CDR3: TGTGCCAGCACCGACCCGGGACACTCCTCTGGAAACACCATATATTTT.

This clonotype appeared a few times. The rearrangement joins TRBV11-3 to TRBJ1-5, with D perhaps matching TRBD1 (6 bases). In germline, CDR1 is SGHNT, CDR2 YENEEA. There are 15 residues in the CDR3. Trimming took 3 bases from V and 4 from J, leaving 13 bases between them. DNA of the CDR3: TGTGCCAGCAGCTTTGACAGGACGACAAATCAGCCCCAGCATTTT. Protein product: CASSFDRTTNQPQHF.

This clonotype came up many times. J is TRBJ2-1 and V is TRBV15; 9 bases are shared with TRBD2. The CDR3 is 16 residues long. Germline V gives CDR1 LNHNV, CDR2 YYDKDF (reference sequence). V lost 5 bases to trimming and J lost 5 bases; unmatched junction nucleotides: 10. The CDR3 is CATSDRLAGDDNEQFF. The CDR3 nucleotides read TGTGCCACCAGCGATCGATTAGCGGGAGACGACAATGAGCAGTTCTTC.

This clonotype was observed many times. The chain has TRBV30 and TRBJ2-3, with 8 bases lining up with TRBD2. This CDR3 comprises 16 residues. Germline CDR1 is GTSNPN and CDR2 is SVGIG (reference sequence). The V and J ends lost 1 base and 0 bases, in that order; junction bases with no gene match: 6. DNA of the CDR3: TGTGCCTGGAGTGGCCTAGCGGGTTCCAGCACAGATACGCAGTATTTT. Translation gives CAWSGLAGSSTDTQYF.

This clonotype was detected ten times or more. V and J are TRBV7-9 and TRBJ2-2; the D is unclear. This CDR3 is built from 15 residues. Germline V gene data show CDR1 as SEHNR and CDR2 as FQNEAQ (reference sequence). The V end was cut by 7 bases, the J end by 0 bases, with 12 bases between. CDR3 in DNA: TGTGCCAGCATCCTCTCCTGGGCGAACACCGGGGAGCTGTTTTTT. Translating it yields CASILSWANTGELFF.

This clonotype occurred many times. The DNA for the CDR3 is TGCAGTGCTAGAGCTCGGAAAACAGATACGCAGTATTTT. Amino acid sequence: CSARARKTDTQYF. V is TRBV20-1 and J is TRBJ2-3, with no clear D. This CDR3 spans 13 amino acids. V was shortened by 1 base and J by 3 bases, with 8 bases between the two germline ends. CDR1 is DFQATT and CDR2 is SNEGSKA in the germline V gene (reference sequence).

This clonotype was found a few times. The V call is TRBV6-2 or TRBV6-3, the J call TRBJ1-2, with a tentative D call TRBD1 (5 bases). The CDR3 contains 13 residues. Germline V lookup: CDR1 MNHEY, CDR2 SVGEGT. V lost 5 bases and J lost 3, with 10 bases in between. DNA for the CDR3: TGTGCCAGCAGTCGGGACGGAGACTATGGCTACACCTTC. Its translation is CASSRDGDYGYTF.

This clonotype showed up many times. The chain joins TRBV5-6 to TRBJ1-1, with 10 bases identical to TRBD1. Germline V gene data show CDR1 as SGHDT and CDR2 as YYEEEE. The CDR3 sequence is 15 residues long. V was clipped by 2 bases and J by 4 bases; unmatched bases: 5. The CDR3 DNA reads TGTGCCAGCAGCTTTGGGACAGGGGAAGGCACTGAAGCTTTCTTT. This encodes CASSFGTGEGTEAFF.

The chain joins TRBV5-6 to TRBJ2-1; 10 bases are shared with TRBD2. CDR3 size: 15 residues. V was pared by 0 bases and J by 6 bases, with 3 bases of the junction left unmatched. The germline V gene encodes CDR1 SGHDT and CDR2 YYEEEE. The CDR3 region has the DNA TGTGCCAGCAGCTTGGAGGCTAGCGGGAGCAATGAGCAGTTCTTC. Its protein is CASSLEASGSNEQFF.

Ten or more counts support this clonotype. CDR3 in DNA: TGTGCCAGCAGCTTAGTCAGGGGGCCGGGCTCTCCTGGTGCTGAAGCTTTCTTT. Encoded protein: CASSLVRGPGSPGAEAFF. The chain couples TRBV7-9 to TRBJ1-1; 8 nucleotides line up with TRBD1. The V gene end was trimmed by 1 base and the J gene end by 6 bases; junction bases not matched to a gene: 16. Germline values: CDR1 SEHNR, CDR2 FQNEAQ (reference sequence). The CDR3 extends over 18 amino acids.

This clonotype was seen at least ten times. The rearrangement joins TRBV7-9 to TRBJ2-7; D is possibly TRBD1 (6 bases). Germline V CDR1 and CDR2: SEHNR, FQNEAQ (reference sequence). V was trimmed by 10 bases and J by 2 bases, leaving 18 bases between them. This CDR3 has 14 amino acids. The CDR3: CATAEHRDTYEQYF. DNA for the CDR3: TGTGCCACAGCGGAACACAGGGACACCTACGAGCAGTACTTC.

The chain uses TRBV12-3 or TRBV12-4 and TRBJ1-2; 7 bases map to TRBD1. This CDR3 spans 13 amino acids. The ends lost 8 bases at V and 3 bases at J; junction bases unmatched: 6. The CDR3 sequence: CASLGRGHYGYTF. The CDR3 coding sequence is TGTGCCAGCCTCGGGAGGGGGCACTATGGCTACACCTTC.

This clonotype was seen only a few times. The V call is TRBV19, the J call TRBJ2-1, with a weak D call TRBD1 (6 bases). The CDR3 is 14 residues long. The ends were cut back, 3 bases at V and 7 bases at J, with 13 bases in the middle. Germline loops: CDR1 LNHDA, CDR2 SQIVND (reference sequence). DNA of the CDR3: TGTGCCAGTAGTATGACAGGCGAACCAAATGAGCAGTTCTTC. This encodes CASSMTGEPNEQFF.